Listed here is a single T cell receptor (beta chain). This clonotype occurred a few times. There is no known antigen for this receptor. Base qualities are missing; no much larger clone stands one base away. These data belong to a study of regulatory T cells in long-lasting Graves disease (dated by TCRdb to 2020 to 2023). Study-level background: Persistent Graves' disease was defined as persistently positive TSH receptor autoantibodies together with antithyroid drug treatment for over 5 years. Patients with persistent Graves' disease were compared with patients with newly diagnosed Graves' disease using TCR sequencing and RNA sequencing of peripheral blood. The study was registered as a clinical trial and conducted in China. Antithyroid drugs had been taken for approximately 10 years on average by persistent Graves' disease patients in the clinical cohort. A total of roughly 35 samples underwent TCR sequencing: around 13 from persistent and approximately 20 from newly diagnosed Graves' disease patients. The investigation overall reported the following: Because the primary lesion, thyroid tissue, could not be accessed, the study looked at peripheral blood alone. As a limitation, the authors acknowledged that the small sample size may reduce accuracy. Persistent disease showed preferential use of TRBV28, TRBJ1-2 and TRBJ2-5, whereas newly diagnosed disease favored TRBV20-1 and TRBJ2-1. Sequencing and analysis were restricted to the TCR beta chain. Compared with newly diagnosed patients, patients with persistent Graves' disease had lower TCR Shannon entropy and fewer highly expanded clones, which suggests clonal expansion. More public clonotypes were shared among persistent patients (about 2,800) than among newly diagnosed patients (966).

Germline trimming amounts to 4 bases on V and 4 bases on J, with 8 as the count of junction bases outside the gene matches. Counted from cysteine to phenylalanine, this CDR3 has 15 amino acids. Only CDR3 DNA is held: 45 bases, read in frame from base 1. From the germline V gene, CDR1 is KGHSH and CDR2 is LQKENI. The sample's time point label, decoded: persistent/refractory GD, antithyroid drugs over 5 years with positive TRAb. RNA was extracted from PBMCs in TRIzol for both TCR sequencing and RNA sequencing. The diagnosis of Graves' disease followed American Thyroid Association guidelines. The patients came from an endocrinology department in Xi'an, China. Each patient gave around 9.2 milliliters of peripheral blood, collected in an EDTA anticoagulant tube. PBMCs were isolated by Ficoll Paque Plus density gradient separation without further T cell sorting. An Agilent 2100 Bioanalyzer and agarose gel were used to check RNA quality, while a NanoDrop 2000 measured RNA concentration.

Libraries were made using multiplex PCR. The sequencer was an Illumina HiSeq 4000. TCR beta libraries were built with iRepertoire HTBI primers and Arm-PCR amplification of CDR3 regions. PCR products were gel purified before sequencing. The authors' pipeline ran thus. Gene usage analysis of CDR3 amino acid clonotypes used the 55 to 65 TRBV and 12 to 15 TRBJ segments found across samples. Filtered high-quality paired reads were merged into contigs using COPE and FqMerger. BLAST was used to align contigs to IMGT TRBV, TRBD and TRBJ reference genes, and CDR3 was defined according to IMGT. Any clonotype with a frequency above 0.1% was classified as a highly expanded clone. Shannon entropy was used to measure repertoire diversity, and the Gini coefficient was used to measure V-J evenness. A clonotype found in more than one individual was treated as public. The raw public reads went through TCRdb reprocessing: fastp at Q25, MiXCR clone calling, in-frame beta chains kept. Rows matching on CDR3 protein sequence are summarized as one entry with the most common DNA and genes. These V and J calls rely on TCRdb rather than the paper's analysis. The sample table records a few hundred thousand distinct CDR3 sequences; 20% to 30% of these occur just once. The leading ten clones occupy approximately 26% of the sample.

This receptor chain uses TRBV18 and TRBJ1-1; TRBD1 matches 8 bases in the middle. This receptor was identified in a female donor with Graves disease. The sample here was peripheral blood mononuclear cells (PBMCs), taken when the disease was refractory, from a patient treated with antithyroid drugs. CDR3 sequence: CASSRNGQGSTEAFF. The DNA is TGTGCCAGCTCACGCAACGGACAGGGAAGCACTGAAGCTTTCTTT.